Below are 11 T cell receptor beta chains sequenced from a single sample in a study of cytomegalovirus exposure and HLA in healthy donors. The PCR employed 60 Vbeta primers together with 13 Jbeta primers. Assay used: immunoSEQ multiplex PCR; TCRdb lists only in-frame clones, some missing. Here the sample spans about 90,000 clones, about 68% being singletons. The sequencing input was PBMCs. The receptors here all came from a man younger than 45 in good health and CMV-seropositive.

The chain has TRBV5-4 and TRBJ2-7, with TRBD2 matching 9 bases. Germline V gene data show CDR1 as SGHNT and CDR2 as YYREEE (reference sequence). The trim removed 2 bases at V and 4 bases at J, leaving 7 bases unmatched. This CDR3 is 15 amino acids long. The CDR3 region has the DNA TGTGCCAGCAGCTTACCCGTAGCGGGAGTTTACGAGCAGTACTTC. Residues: CASSLPVAGVYEQYF.

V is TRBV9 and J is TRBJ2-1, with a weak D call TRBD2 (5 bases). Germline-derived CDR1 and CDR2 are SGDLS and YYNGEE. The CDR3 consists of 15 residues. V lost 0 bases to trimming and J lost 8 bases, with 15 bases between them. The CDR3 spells CASSVAIGKSDEQFF. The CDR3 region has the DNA TGTGCCAGCAGCGTAGCTATCGGGAAATCTGATGAGCAGTTCTTC.

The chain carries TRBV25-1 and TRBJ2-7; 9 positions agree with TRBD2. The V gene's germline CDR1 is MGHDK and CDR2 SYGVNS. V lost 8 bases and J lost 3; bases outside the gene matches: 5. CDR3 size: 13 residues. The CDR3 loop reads CASSAGGLYEQYF. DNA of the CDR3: TGTGCCAGCTCAGCGGGGGGACTCTACGAGCAGTACTTC.

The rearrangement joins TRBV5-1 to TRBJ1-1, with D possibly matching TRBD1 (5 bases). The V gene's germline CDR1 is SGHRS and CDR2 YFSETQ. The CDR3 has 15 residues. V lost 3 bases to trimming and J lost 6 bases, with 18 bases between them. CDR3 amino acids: CASSSDQFHRSEAFF. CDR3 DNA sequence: TGCGCCAGCAGCTCAGACCAATTCCACAGGTCTGAAGCTTTCTTT.

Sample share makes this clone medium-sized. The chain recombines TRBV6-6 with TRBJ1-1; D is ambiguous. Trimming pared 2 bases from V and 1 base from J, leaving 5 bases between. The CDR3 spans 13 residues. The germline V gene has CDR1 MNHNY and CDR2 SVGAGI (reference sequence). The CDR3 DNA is TGTGCCAGCAGTTACACGCGGAACACTGAAGCTTTCTTT. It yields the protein CASSYTRNTEAFF.

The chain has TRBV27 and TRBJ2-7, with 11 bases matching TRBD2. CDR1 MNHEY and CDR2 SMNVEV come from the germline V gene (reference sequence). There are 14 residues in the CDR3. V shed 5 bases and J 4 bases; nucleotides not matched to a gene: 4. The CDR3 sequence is CASSITSGSYEQYF. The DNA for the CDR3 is TGTGCCAGCAGTATTACTAGCGGGAGTTACGAGCAGTACTTC.

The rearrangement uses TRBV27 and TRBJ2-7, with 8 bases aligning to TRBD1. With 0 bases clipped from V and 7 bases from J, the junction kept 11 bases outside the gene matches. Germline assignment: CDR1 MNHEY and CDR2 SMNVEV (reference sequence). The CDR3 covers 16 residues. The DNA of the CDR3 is TGTGCCAGCAGTTTATCTCTCCCGGACAGGGACTGTGAGCAGTACTTC. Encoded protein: CASSLSLPDRDCEQYF.

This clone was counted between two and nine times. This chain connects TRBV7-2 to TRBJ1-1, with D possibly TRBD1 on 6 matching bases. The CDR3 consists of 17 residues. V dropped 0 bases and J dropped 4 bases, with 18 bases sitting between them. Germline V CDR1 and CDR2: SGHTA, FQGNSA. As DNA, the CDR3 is TGTGCCAGCAGCTTAGCGACCCTCCAGGGGACGAGCACTGAAGCTTTCTTT. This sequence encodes CASSLATLQGTSTEAFF.

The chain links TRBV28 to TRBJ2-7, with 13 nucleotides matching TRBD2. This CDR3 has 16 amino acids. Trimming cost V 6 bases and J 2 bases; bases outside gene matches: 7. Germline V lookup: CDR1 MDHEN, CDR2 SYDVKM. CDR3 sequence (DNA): TGTGCCAGCAGCTCCCTGGGACTAGCGGGGCCCTACGAGCAGTACTTC. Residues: CASSSLGLAGPYEQYF.

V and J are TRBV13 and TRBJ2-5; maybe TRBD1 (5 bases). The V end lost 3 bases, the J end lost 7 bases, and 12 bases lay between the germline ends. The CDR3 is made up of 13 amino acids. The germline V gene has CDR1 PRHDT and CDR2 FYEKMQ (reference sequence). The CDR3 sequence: CASSFNDRVTQYF. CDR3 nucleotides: TGTGCCAGCAGCTTTAACGACAGAGTGACCCAGTACTTC.

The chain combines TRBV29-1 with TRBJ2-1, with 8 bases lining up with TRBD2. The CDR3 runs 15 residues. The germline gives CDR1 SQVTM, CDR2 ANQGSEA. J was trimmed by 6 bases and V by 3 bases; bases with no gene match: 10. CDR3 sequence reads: CSVEVLRGGTNEQFF. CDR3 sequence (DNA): TGCAGCGTTGAGGTCTTACGGGGGGGCACCAATGAGCAGTTCTTC.